These 8 T cell receptor beta chains came from one sample sequenced in a study of cytomegalovirus exposure and HLA in healthy donors. Measured with immunoSEQ multiplex PCR; TCRdb has only the in-frame clones, and not every one. The sample includes some 170,000 clones, about 89% of them seen just once. The sequenced material came from PBMCs. These receptors were collected from a man aged 18 to 30 in good health and CMV-seropositive.

The chain has TRBV4-1 and TRBJ1-1, with 12 bases aligning to TRBD1. The CDR3 has 14 residues. Per the germline V gene, CDR1 is MGHRA and CDR2 is YSYEKL. The V gene end was trimmed by 3 bases and the J gene end by 7 bases; junction bases not matched to a gene: 3. The CDR3 is CASSQGQGAVEAFF. The CDR3, as DNA: TGCGCCAGCAGCCAGGGACAGGGGGCTGTTGAAGCTTTCTTT.

The rearrangement uses TRBV9 and TRBJ2-7; 9 bases line up with TRBD1. This CDR3 is built from 17 residues. The J segment lost 2 bases and the V segment lost 0 bases, leaving 9 bases of the junction unmatched. Looked up from germline, CDR1 is SGDLS and CDR2 is YYNGEE. CDR3 sequence: CASSVDSRTGDAYEQYF. The CDR3 coding sequence is TGTGCCAGCAGCGTAGATAGCAGGACAGGGGACGCCTACGAGCAGTACTTC.

The V call is TRBV6-4, the J call TRBJ2-1, with 9 bases fitting TRBD2. The germline CDR1 and CDR2 sequences are MRHNA and SNTAGT. The length of the CDR3 is 14 residues. Trimming cost V 5 bases and J 6 bases; bases outside gene matches: 5. CDR3 amino acids: CASSPSGAANEQFF. CDR3 DNA: TGTGCCAGCAGTCCTAGCGGGGCGGCCAATGAGCAGTTCTTC.

This clone was found once. The chain has TRBV6-1 and TRBJ2-3, with 9 nucleotides matching TRBD2. This CDR3 is built from 16 residues. Germline CDR1 is MNHNS and CDR2 is SASEGT. Germline trimming cut 2 bases from V and 6 bases from J; bases unmatched to any gene: 9. The CDR3 sequence is CASSEIAGVGSDTQYF. The CDR3 region has the DNA TGTGCCAGCAGTGAAATAGCGGGAGTAGGTTCCGATACGCAGTATTTT.

This clone was seen just once. The chain recombines TRBV15 with TRBJ2-2; D may be TRBD1 (6 bases). Germline values: CDR1 LNHNV, CDR2 YYDKDF (reference sequence). The CDR3 is 16 amino acids. Trimming took off 9 bases at V and 2 bases at J, with 19 bases between the two ends. CDR3 nucleotides: TGTGCCACAGCTCGTAGGGGGTCATATAACACCGGGGAGCTGTTTTTT. It codes for CATARRGSYNTGELFF. Full variable domain (remainder filled in from reference TRBV15 and TRBJ2-2): DAMVIQNPRYQVTQFGKPVTLSCSQTLNHNVMYWYQQKSSQAPKLLFHYYDKDFNNEADTPDNFQSRRPNTSFCFLDIRSPGLGDTAMYLCATARRGSYNTGELFFGEGSRLTVL.

V gene TRBV5-6 combines with J gene TRBJ1-1; 8 bases are a match to TRBD1. The V gene's germline CDR1 is SGHDT and CDR2 YYEEEE. V dropped 3 bases and J dropped 0; count of bases not matched to a gene: 7. The CDR3 extends over 16 amino acids. CDR3 sequence (DNA): TGTGCCAGCAGCTCCAGGACAGGGTCTATGAACACTGAAGCTTTCTTT. Its protein product is CASSSRTGSMNTEAFF.

V is TRBV13 and J is TRBJ1-4; the D gene is possibly TRBD1 (5 bases). Trimming stripped 1 base from V and 0 bases from J, with 12 bases between. The CDR3 is 17 amino acids. The germline V gene encodes CDR1 PRHDT and CDR2 FYEKMQ (reference sequence). The CDR3 loop reads CASSLAKGLATNEKLFF. In nucleotides, the CDR3 is TGTGCCAGCAGCTTAGCGAAGGGGCTAGCAACTAATGAAAAACTGTTTTTT. Complete variable domain (other parts from reference TRBV13 and TRBJ1-4): AAGVIQSPRHLIKEKRETATLKCYPIPRHDTVYWYQQGPGQDPQFLISFYEKMQSDKGSIPDRFSAQQFSDYHSELNMSSLELGDSALYFCASSLAKGLATNEKLFFGSGTQLSVL.

V is TRBV5-1 and J is TRBJ1-2; D not resolved. Between the trimmed V and J ends, which lost 9 bases and 0 bases, there was a span of 21 bases. The germline V gene has CDR1 SGHRS and CDR2 YFSETQ. The CDR3 covers 16 residues. In nucleotides, the CDR3 is TGCGCCACCTACAATCCGCCGACTGAGTCTAACTATGGCTACACCTTC. This translates into CATYNPPTESNYGYTF.